The 29 T cell receptor beta chains below were found in one sample sequenced in a study of T cell repertoires in cytomegalovirus infection. These receptors have no known antigen. TCRdb analysed the reads with MiXCR anew, one entry per CDR3 protein. The sample lists roughly 19,000 distinct CDR3 sequences, about 40% seen once, with approximately 96% in the top ten. This material consisted of CD8+ T cells from cultured PBMCs, taken from culture after CMV antigen stimulation. Receptor source: a human donor in good health (CMV status not recorded). Some clones in this sample may be carry-over from other donors' samples.

This chain uses TRBV7-6 with TRBJ2-7; 7 bases line up with TRBD2. This CDR3 is 15 amino acids long. V trimming: 1 base; J trimming: 2 bases; junction bases outside the gene matches: 5. The germline V gene has CDR1 SGHVS and CDR2 FNYEAQ. The CDR3 DNA reads as TGTGCCAGCAGCTTAGAGACTAGCTTTGCCTACGAGCAGTACTTC. It codes for CASSLETSFAYEQYF. The variable domain in full, with the rest retrieved from reference TRBV7-6 and TRBJ2-7, is GAGVSQSPRYKVTKRGQDVALRCDPISGHVSLYWYRQALGQGPEFLTYFNYEAQQDKSGLPNDRFSAERPEGSISTLTIQRTEQRDSAMYRCASSLETSFAYEQYFGPGTRLTVT.

This chain uses TRBV6-6 with TRBJ2-5; possibly TRBD1 for D (6 bases). Trimming took 0 bases from V and 6 from J, leaving 11 bases between them. The CDR3 has 14 residues. Germline V lookup: CDR1 MNHNY, CDR2 SVGAGI (reference sequence). CDR3 sequence (DNA): TGTGCCAGCAGTTACTCGGGCAGGGACAAGACCCAGTACTTC. Amino acid sequence: CASSYSGRDKTQYF.

The rearrangement uses TRBV25-1 and TRBJ2-3; the D is unclear. The CDR3 loop spans 16 amino acids. V shed 3 bases and J shed 2 bases, with 15 bases lying between them. CDR1 and CDR2 from the germline V gene are MGHDK and SYGVNS. The chain's CDR3 is CASSDRSGQYTDTQYF. The DNA of the CDR3 is TGTGCCAGCAGTGACCGATCGGGCCAGTACACAGATACGCAGTATTTT. Variable domain in full (rest from reference TRBV25-1 and TRBJ2-3): EADIYQTPRYLVIGTGKKITLECSQTMGHDKMYWYQQDPGMELHLIHYSYGVNSTEKGDLSSESTVSRIRTEHFPLTLESARPSHTSQYLCASSDRSGQYTDTQYFGPGTRLTVL.

This clonotype was found a few times. The genes are TRBV28 and TRBJ2-7, with TRBD1 identical over 9 bases. There are 14 residues in the CDR3. With 8 bases clipped from V and 0 bases from J, the junction kept 5 bases outside the gene matches. The germline V gene has CDR1 MDHEN and CDR2 SYDVKM. The CDR3 sequence is CASPGQGNSYEQYF. The CDR3 DNA reads as TGTGCCAGCCCTGGACAGGGGAACTCCTACGAGCAGTACTTC.

This sequence joins TRBV7-2 and TRBJ2-3; D possibly corresponds to TRBD1 (5 bases). V was cut by 3 bases and J by 1 base, with 5 bases left in between. This CDR3 is built from 13 residues. CDR1 is SGHTA, CDR2 FQGNSA, per germline. This CDR3 is CASSLTGTDTQYF. The CDR3 coding sequence is TGTGCCAGCAGCTTGACAGGCACAGATACGCAGTATTTT. The variable domain in full, with the rest retrieved from reference TRBV7-2 and TRBJ2-3, is GAGVSQSPSNKVTEKGKDVELRCDPISGHTALYWYRQSLGQGLEFLIYFQGNSAPDKSGLPSDRFSAERTGGSVSTLTIQRTQQEDSAVYLCASSLTGTDTQYFGPGTRLTVL.

The J gene is TRBJ1-4, the V gene TRBV5-1, with no clear D. The ends were cut back, 0 bases at V and 8 bases at J, with 17 bases in the middle. Germline CDR1 and CDR2: SGHRS and YFSETQ. The CDR3 runs 16 residues. The CDR3 is CASSLEPSRYGEKLFF. The CDR3 region has the DNA TGCGCCAGCAGCTTGGAACCCAGCAGATATGGCGAAAAACTGTTTTTT.

This clonotype was picked up a small number of times. The chain is built from TRBV3-1 and TRBJ1-4, with D possibly matching TRBD1 (6 bases). V lost 1 base and J lost 8, with 17 bases in between. CDR1 LGHDT and CDR2 YNNKEL come from the germline V gene (reference sequence). This CDR3 is 16 amino acids long. CDR3 sequence: CASSQGMGALGEKLFF. The CDR3 nucleotides read TGTGCCAGCAGCCAAGGAATGGGGGCTCTCGGGGAAAAACTGTTTTTT.

In DNA, the CDR3 is TGTGCCAGTAGTGCCTCGGGACACGGAGAGACCCAGTACTTC. It specifies CASSASGHGETQYF. The chain recombines TRBV19 with TRBJ2-5; a possible D gene is TRBD1 (6 bases). Deletions cut 5 bases from V and 4 bases from J, with 14 bases between. Germline CDR1 reads LNHDA; CDR2 reads SQIVND (reference sequence). CDR3 size: 14 residues. Full variable domain (missing parts from reference TRBV19 and TRBJ2-5): DGGITQSPKYLFRKEGQNVTLSCEQNLNHDAMYWYRQDPGQGLRLIYYSQIVNDFQKGDIAEGYSVSREKKESFPLTVTSAQKNPTAFYLCASSASGHGETQYFGPGTRLLVL.

V and J are TRBV11-2 and TRBJ1-5, with a possible D match to TRBD1 (5 bases). Trimming removed 3 bases from V and 4 bases from J, with 13 bases in between. Germline assignment: CDR1 SGHAT and CDR2 FQNNGV. This CDR3 has 15 residues. CDR3 in amino acids: CASSLAGTENQPQHF. The CDR3 coding sequence is TGTGCCAGCAGCTTGGCCGGGACGGAGAATCAGCCCCAGCATTTT.

This clonotype was detected only a few times. This chain connects TRBV7-2 to TRBJ2-7, with 9 bases aligning to TRBD2. The germline V gene has CDR1 SGHTA and CDR2 FQGNSA. With 5 bases clipped from V and 4 bases from J, the junction kept 12 bases outside the gene matches. The CDR3 has 16 residues. CDR3 sequence (DNA): TGTGCCAGCAGCCTGGGGGCTAGCGGGATTGTTTACGAGCAGTACTTC. Translating gives CASSLGASGIVYEQYF.

This clonotype came up a few times. The CDR3 reads CASSSGQAYEAFF. The CDR3 DNA follows: TGTGCCAGCAGCTCAGGACAGGCTTATGAAGCTTTCTTT. The chain carries TRBV7-2 and TRBJ1-1; TRBD1 agrees at 7 bases. J was trimmed by 7 bases and V by 4 bases; bases with no gene match: 6. CDR3 length: 13 residues. Germline CDR1 reads SGHTA; CDR2 reads FQGNSA.

The chain combines TRBV30 with TRBJ1-2; 8 bases map to TRBD1. Per germline, CDR1 GTSNPN and CDR2 SVGIG (reference sequence). V lost 1 base, J lost 4 bases, and 5 bases stayed unmatched. The CDR3 spans 14 residues. The CDR3 DNA reads as TGTGCCTGGAGTGGAACAGGGGGGAGCTATGGCTACACCTTC. This sequence encodes CAWSGTGGSYGYTF.

This chain connects TRBV7-4 to TRBJ2-7; D ambiguous. Trimming took off 5 bases at V and 3 bases at J, with 11 bases between the two ends. The CDR3 loop spans 13 amino acids. Germline values: CDR1 SGHVT, CDR2 SQSDAQ. The CDR3, as DNA: TGTGCCAGCAGCCGCCGTCAAGACTACGAGCAGTACTTC. Protein product: CASSRRQDYEQYF.

The chain links TRBV9 to TRBJ2-3; 16 bases match TRBD2. CDR1 is SGDLS and CDR2 is YYNGEE in the germline V gene. The CDR3 contains 19 residues. V was pared by 4 bases and J by 3 bases, with 11 bases of the junction left unmatched. CDR3 region: CASSPSRGLAGGPTDTQYF. Written as DNA, the CDR3 is TGTGCCAGCAGCCCCTCCCGGGGACTAGCGGGAGGGCCAACAGATACGCAGTATTTT. Together with reference TRBV9 and TRBJ2-3, the CDR3 gives the full variable domain: DSGVTQTPKHLITATGQRVTLRCSPRSGDLSVYWYQQSLDQGLQFLIQYYNGEERAKGNILERFSAQQFPDLHSELNLSSLELGDSALYFCASSPSRGLAGGPTDTQYFGPGTRLTVL.

This clonotype has only a few counts. The chain joins TRBV29-1 to TRBJ2-7, with D possibly being TRBD2 (6 bases). Germline V gene data show CDR1 as SQVTM and CDR2 as ANQGSEA. V was shortened by 1 base and J by 0 bases, with 7 bases between the two germline ends. CDR3 length equals 13 residues. The CDR3 protein is CSVEVEGSYEQYF. The DNA of the CDR3 is TGCAGCGTTGAAGTGGAGGGCTCCTACGAGCAGTACTTC.

In this sample, this clonotype turned up many times. This chain joins TRBV12-3 or TRBV12-4 and TRBJ2-1; D uncertain. The CDR3 runs to 15 residues. V shed 3 bases and J shed 6 bases, with 15 bases lying between them. CDR3 DNA sequence: TGTGCCAGCAGTTTGGCTGGGGTCCGTCGCAATGAGCAGTTCTTC. Protein: CASSLAGVRRNEQFF.

The chain couples TRBV20-1 to TRBJ1-3; 11 nucleotides match TRBD1. Unmatched junction bases numbered 5, after V lost 6 bases and J lost 4 bases. Germline assignment: CDR1 DFQATT and CDR2 SNEGSKA (reference sequence). The CDR3 has 14 residues. The CDR3, as DNA: TGCAGTGCGCCGGGACAGGGGGAAGGAAACACCATATATTTT. It translates to CSAPGQGEGNTIYF.

Comments on this clonotype: Sequence at one end of the junction differs from germline and may be a read error. This CDR3 is CASSGRQGGSTRELFF. The CDR3 DNA reads TGTGCCAGCAGCGGGCGACAGGGAGGAAGCACCCGGGAGCTGTTTTTT. The chain has TRBV7-9 and TRBJ2-2, with a possible D match to TRBD1 (7 bases). This CDR3 region has 16 residues. The germline gives CDR1 SEHNR, CDR2 FQNEAQ (reference sequence). The entire variable domain, with the rest obtained from reference TRBV7-9 and TRBJ2-2, is as follows: DTGVSQNPRHKITKRGQNVTFRCDPISEHNRLYWYRQTLGQGPEFLTYFQNEAQLEKSRLLSDRFSAERPKGSFSTLEIQRTEQGDSAMYLCASSGRQGGSTRELFFGEGSRLTVL.

The V and J genes are TRBV7-9 and TRBJ2-5; 7 bases map to TRBD1. The CDR3 contains 12 residues. V trimming: 6 bases; J trimming: 5 bases; junction bases outside the gene matches: 3. Germline V CDR1 and CDR2: SEHNR, FQNEAQ (reference sequence). This chain's CDR3 is CASRGQVETQYF. The DNA of the CDR3 is TGTGCCAGCAGAGGACAGGTTGAGACCCAGTACTTC.

This clonotype was observed at least ten times. The chain links TRBV20-1 to TRBJ2-3; TRBD2 matches at 8 bases. V shed 0 bases, J shed 0 bases, and the junction held 11 bases outside the gene matches. This CDR3 comprises 18 residues. Per germline, CDR1 DFQATT and CDR2 SNEGSKA (reference sequence). The CDR3 coding sequence is TGCAGTGCTAGAGATCCAAGCGGGGGCCCTCCTAGCACAGATACGCAGTATTTT. Encoded protein: CSARDPSGGPPSTDTQYF.

The genes are TRBV4-3 and TRBJ2-5; 8 bases are a match to TRBD1. The CDR3 loop spans 17 amino acids. Germline V gene data show CDR1 as LGHNA and CDR2 as YSLEER. V lost 0 bases to trimming and J lost 4 bases; unmatched junction nucleotides: 10. In DNA form, the CDR3 reads TGCGCCAGCAGCCAAGATCTTGGCAGGGGGCTGACAGAGACCCAGTACTTC. This translates into CASSQDLGRGLTETQYF.

The V and J genes are TRBV5-1 and TRBJ2-7; D not resolved. The germline V gene has CDR1 SGHRS and CDR2 YFSETQ. Trimming shortened V by 4 bases and J by 2 bases, and 13 bases separated the two germline ends. CDR3 length equals 14 residues. The CDR3 bases are TGCGCCAGCAGCGGGGAACCGAAAACCTACGAGCAGTACTTC. The encoded protein is CASSGEPKTYEQYF.

This chain joins TRBV4-3 and TRBJ2-5, with 8 bases matching TRBD2. Looked up from germline, CDR1 is LGHNA and CDR2 is YSLEER. The CDR3 length is 16 residues. Losses at the gene ends were 0 bases for V and 4 bases for J; bases not matched to a gene: 7. The CDR3 bases are TGCGCCAGCAGCCAAGATTTCGGGGGGGGGAGAGAGACCCAGTACTTC. Protein product: CASSQDFGGGRETQYF.

The rearrangement uses TRBV14 and TRBJ2-7, with D perhaps matching TRBD1 (5 bases). CDR3 size: 15 residues. Germline-derived CDR1 and CDR2 are SGHDN and FVKESK. V was trimmed by 1 base and J by 3 bases, leaving 13 bases between them. The CDR3 DNA is TGTGCCAGCAGCCAAGGGCCAGGGTGGGACTACGAGCAGTACTTC. Its translation is CASSQGPGWDYEQYF.

The chain is built from TRBV4-1 and TRBJ2-7; D call uncertain. The V gene's germline CDR1 is MGHRA and CDR2 YSYEKL. The CDR3 contains 15 residues. V lost 4 bases and J 2 bases, leaving 15 bases between the germline ends. The CDR3 spells CASSPGDASTYEQYF. The DNA of the CDR3 is TGCGCCAGCAGCCCAGGCGACGCATCCACCTACGAGCAGTACTTC.

The chain uses TRBV4-3 and TRBJ2-2, with 7 bases aligning to TRBD1. Per germline, CDR1 LGHNA and CDR2 YSLEER. The CDR3 covers 17 residues. J gave up 2 bases and V 1 base, and 7 bases lay outside the gene matches. In DNA, the CDR3 is TGCGCCAGCAGCCAAGTGAAAGGGACAGCAAACACCGGGGAGCTGTTTTTT. It translates to CASSQVKGTANTGELFF.

The chain combines TRBV6-4 with TRBJ2-1; D is possibly TRBD1 (6 bases). V shed 4 bases and J shed 3 bases, with 16 bases lying between them. The CDR3 runs to 16 residues. Germline assignment: CDR1 MRHNA and CDR2 SNTAGT. CDR3 region: CASSVNPGVSYNEQFF. Here the CDR3 DNA reads TGTGCCAGCAGTGTTAATCCAGGGGTTAGCTACAATGAGCAGTTCTTC.

This chain joins TRBV19 and TRBJ1-5; D is uncertain. Germline-derived CDR1 and CDR2 are LNHDA and SQIVND (reference sequence). Trimming pared 8 bases from V and 6 bases from J, leaving 32 bases between. The CDR3 has 19 residues. CDR3 coding DNA: TGTGCCAGTCTGGGGTCCCCGGGGATGGGCCCAAGAGAGGCTCAGCCCCAGCATTTT. Translating gives CASLGSPGMGPREAQPQHF.

This clonotype occurred a few times. This chain uses TRBV7-6 with TRBJ1-6; 8 bases agree with TRBD1. Trimming removed 1 base from V and 7 bases from J; junction bases left unmatched: 6. Per the germline V gene, CDR1 is SGHVS and CDR2 is FNYEAQ. The CDR3 loop spans 16 amino acids. Here the CDR3 DNA reads TGTGCCAGCAGCTTAGGTGGGGACAGGTGGAATTCACCCCTCCACTTT. Its translation is CASSLGGDRWNSPLHF.